One and the same sample provided the 17 T cell receptor beta chains below, sequenced in a study of OX40 agonist ivuxolimab in advanced cancers. Data came from immunoSEQ multiplex PCR; TCRdb stores just in-frame clones and leaves some out. The data contain approximately 24,000 clones, about 70% of them singletons. The starting material was CD4+ or CD8+ T cells sorted from blood, obtained in a trial of the OX40 agonist ivuxolimab. The source is an adult with an advanced solid tumor such as melanoma, head and neck, liver or kidney cancer.

Of note for this clone: This CDR3 is also generated by other DNA sequences in the sample. This chain links TRBV9 with TRBJ1-5; perhaps TRBD1 as D (6 bases). This CDR3 contains 14 residues. V was shortened by 0 bases and J by 2 bases, with 6 bases between the two germline ends. Germline V gene data show CDR1 as SGDLS and CDR2 as YYNGEE. Here the CDR3 DNA reads TGTGCCAGCAGCGTAGAGGGGGGCAATCAGCCCCAGCATTTT. Translated, it gives CASSVEGGNQPQHF.

This chain connects TRBV29-1 to TRBJ2-7; D is undetermined. V lost 3 bases, J lost 2 bases, and 11 bases lay in between. Per the germline V gene, CDR1 is SQVTM and CDR2 is ANQGSEA. This CDR3 region has 13 residues. CDR3 loop: CSVESQEAYEQYF. CDR3 DNA sequence: TGCAGCGTTGAGTCGCAGGAAGCCTACGAGCAGTACTTC.

V usage is TRBV29-1 and J usage is TRBJ2-1; D is perhaps TRBD2 (5 bases). Germline values: CDR1 SQVTM, CDR2 ANQGSEA. The CDR3 sequence is 11 residues long. V lost 6 bases to trimming and J lost 6 bases, with 9 bases between them. CDR3 loop: CSVETSNEQFF. In DNA, the CDR3 is TGCAGCGTAGAAACTAGCAATGAGCAGTTCTTC.

This clone was seen more than once but under ten times. The chain employs TRBV30 and TRBJ1-1; D gene unclear. The CDR3 extends over 12 amino acids. In germline, CDR1 is GTSNPN, CDR2 SVGIG (reference sequence). V was cut by 0 bases and J by 6 bases, with 8 bases left in between. The CDR3 spells CAWSVLWAEAFF. DNA for the CDR3: TGTGCCTGGAGTGTATTGTGGGCTGAAGCTTTCTTT.

The chain recombines TRBV7-2 with TRBJ2-7; D is possibly TRBD1 (6 bases). CDR1 SGHTA and CDR2 FQGNSA come from the germline V gene. The CDR3 has 13 residues. Trimming removed 5 bases from V and 2 bases from J, with 10 bases in between. The CDR3 sequence: CASSPRDTYEQYF. The CDR3 coding sequence is TGTGCCAGCAGCCCCCGGGACACCTACGAGCAGTACTTC. Drawing the rest from reference TRBV7-2 and TRBJ2-7, the complete variable domain is GAGVSQSPSNKVTEKGKDVELRCDPISGHTALYWYRQSLGQGLEFLIYFQGNSAPDKSGLPSDRFSAERTGGSVSTLTIQRTQQEDSAVYLCASSPRDTYEQYFGPGTRLTVT.

This clone is classed as medium-sized. This rearrangement joins TRBV11-2 to TRBJ2-3, with D perhaps TRBD1 (5 bases). Trimming removed 1 base from V and 3 bases from J, with 11 bases in between. CDR3 size: 15 residues. The germline CDR1 and CDR2 sequences are SGHAT and FQNNGV. The CDR3 region has the DNA TGTGCCAGCAGCTTAGGGTCAGGGATAACAGATACGCAGTATTTT. Translating gives CASSLGSGITDTQYF.

The chain couples TRBV11-1 to TRBJ2-7; TRBD1 is a possible D gene (6 bases). This CDR3 spans 12 amino acids. Germline V gene data show CDR1 as SGHAT and CDR2 as FQDESV (reference sequence). V lost 4 bases and J lost 3, with 7 bases in between. Written as DNA, the CDR3 is TGTGCCAGCAGCTCGGACAGCTACGAGCAGTACTTC. It is translated as CASSSDSYEQYF.

The V call is TRBV5-4, the J call TRBJ2-7; no firm D call. Germline V gives CDR1 SGHNT, CDR2 YYREEE (reference sequence). CDR3 length equals 15 residues. V was trimmed by 7 bases and J by 0 bases, leaving 17 bases between them. The CDR3 sequence: CASHQGQASSYEQYF. CDR3 DNA sequence: TGTGCCAGCCACCAAGGCCAGGCGAGCTCCTACGAGCAGTACTTC.

The V call is TRBV9, the J call TRBJ2-3; 7 nucleotides match TRBD2. Germline CDR1 and CDR2: SGDLS and YYNGEE. This CDR3 is built from 14 residues. V was pared by 7 bases and J by 2 bases, with 7 bases of the junction left unmatched. DNA of the CDR3: TGTGCCAGCGGCGGAGCGGGGACCACAGATACGCAGTATTTT. Encoded protein: CASGGAGTTDTQYF.

This clone was recorded only once. The chain combines TRBV19 with TRBJ2-5; 7 positions agree with TRBD1. Germline assignment: CDR1 LNHDA and CDR2 SQIVND (reference sequence). The CDR3 is 17 residues long. V was clipped by 1 base and J by 0 bases; unmatched bases: 8. The CDR3 DNA is TGTGCCAGTAGTATAGGCCAGGGACAGCGAGACCAAGAGACCCAGTACTTC. Translated: CASSIGQGQRDQETQYF.

This chain uses TRBV4-2 with TRBJ2-7; D tentatively reads TRBD1 or TRBD2 (7 bases each). CDR1 and CDR2 from the germline V gene are LGHNA and YNFKEQ. The CDR3 has 14 residues. V lost 4 bases and J 1 base, leaving 11 bases between the germline ends. This chain's CDR3 is CASSPGGGSYEQYF. Here the CDR3 DNA reads TGTGCCAGCAGCCCAGGGGGGGGATCCTACGAGCAGTACTTC.

The chain recombines TRBV6-5 with TRBJ2-2; D is uncertain. The germline V and J ends were trimmed by 3 bases and 3 bases, with 8 bases remaining between them. Germline loops: CDR1 MNHEY, CDR2 SVGAGI. The CDR3 contains 14 residues. The DNA of the CDR3 is TGTGCCAGCAGTTATCAGGTGTACACCGGGGAGCTGTTTTTT. This translates into CASSYQVYTGELFF.

The V and J genes are TRBV7-2 and TRBJ1-6, with D perhaps TRBD1 (5 bases). The V and J ends lost 2 bases and 4 bases respectively, with 12 bases between them. Germline CDR1 is SGHTA and CDR2 is FQGNSA. This CDR3 region has 16 residues. The CDR3 here is CASSLFVRAYNSPLHF. The CDR3 DNA sequence: TGTGCCAGCAGCTTATTTGTCAGGGCGTATAATTCACCCCTCCACTTT.

This clone was counted once. This sequence joins TRBV6-1 and TRBJ2-1; D not certain. The CDR3 extends over 13 amino acids. Trimming shortened V by 8 bases and J by 2 bases, and 10 bases separated the two germline ends. Germline V lookup: CDR1 MNHNS, CDR2 SASEGT. CDR3 sequence reads: CASGRITYNEQFF. The CDR3 DNA sequence: TGTGCCAGCGGGCGGATAACCTACAATGAGCAGTTCTTC.

The V call is TRBV7-3, the J call TRBJ2-7; D is unresolved. The DNA end is a closer match to TRBJ2-5, so the J assignment may be wrong. The germline CDR1 and CDR2 sequences are SGHTA and FQGTGA. CDR3 size: 13 residues. The CDR3: CASSLTVRETQYF. The CDR3 DNA reads TGTGCCAGCAGCTTAACGGTTCGGGAGACCCAGTACTTC.

V is TRBV9 and J is TRBJ2-3; D possibly uses TRBD1 or TRBD2 (5 bases each). Trimming cost V 1 base and J 6 bases, with 15 bases left between them. CDR3 length: 15 residues. Per germline, CDR1 SGDLS and CDR2 YYNGEE. CDR3 bases: TGTGCCAGCAGCGTAAGAGGGGTGGTGCAGGATACGCAGTATTTT. Residues: CASSVRGVVQDTQYF.

In its sample, this clone was seen once. V gene TRBV27 combines with J gene TRBJ2-1, with TRBD1 identical over 8 bases. The germline gives CDR1 MNHEY, CDR2 SMNVEV (reference sequence). The length of the CDR3 is 14 residues. The trim removed 7 bases at V and 7 bases at J, leaving 9 bases unmatched. The CDR3 spells CASMSGQGTNEQFF. The CDR3 bases are TGTGCCAGCATGTCCGGACAGGGCACGAATGAGCAGTTCTTC.